These 24 T cell receptor beta chains came from one sample sequenced in a study of human T cells and chemical hapten exposure. TCRdb re-called the RACE reads with MiXCR, one entry per CDR3 protein. The repertoire includes some 90,000 distinct CDR3 sequences, over 10% of them detected once, and approximately 3.4% sits in the top ten. Regarding time point: patch test 2, 6 weeks after DPC sensitization. As for treatment: therapeutic diphenylcyclopropenone sensitization with weekly scalp DPC. The input for sequencing was whole blood, taken in connection with sensitization to the hapten diphenylcyclopropenone (DPC). Receptor source: a middle-aged woman with alopecia areata. Some clones in this sample may be carry-over from other donors' samples.

The chain joins TRBV29-1 to TRBJ2-3, with 8 bases aligning to TRBD2. Germline V CDR1 and CDR2: SQVTM, ANQGSEA. Trimming cost V 5 bases and J 2 bases; bases outside gene matches: 12. The CDR3 loop spans 16 amino acids. The CDR3 DNA reads as TGCAGCGTTCCCCCCAAAGCGGGGGCGAACACAGATACGCAGTATTTT. Translating gives CSVPPKAGANTDTQYF.

The table lists this clonotype with many counts. The chain is built from TRBV14 and TRBJ2-3, with D possibly being TRBD2 (5 bases). Germline V gene sequence: CDR1 SGHDN, CDR2 FVKESK. V was trimmed by 4 bases and J by 5 bases, leaving 19 bases between them. The CDR3 contains 16 residues. The CDR3 loop reads CASSPQDLVRGDTQYF. The CDR3 DNA sequence: TGTGCCAGCAGCCCACAAGACTTAGTCCGGGGAGATACGCAGTATTTT.

This clonotype showed up just a few times. The chain links TRBV29-1 to TRBJ1-3; a possible D gene is TRBD1 (5 bases). CDR3 length: 14 amino acids. Germline CDR1 SQVTM, CDR2 ANQGSEA. V was trimmed by 4 bases and J by 0 bases, leaving 10 bases between them. CDR3 DNA: TGCAGCGTTGGAGGGACGAGCTCTGGAAACACCATATATTTT. Translated, it gives CSVGGTSSGNTIYF.

Many counts were recorded for this clonotype. The rearrangement links TRBV7-2 to TRBJ2-1; TRBD1 might be the D (5 bases). This CDR3 is built from 12 residues. CDR1 is SGHTA and CDR2 is FQGNSA in the germline V gene. The germline V and J ends were trimmed by 5 bases and 4 bases, with 6 bases remaining between them. CDR3 loop: CASSGAYNEQFF. DNA for the CDR3: TGTGCCAGCAGCGGGGCGTACAATGAGCAGTTCTTC.

V is TRBV29-1 and J is TRBJ1-1; 7 bases match TRBD1. Per the germline V gene, CDR1 is SQVTM and CDR2 is ANQGSEA. The CDR3 length is 15 residues. The V gene end was trimmed by 7 bases and the J gene end by 7 bases; junction bases not matched to a gene: 18. For the CDR3, the DNA is TGCAGCGCGGGAGTGGACAGGACCTTAAAGGATGAAGCTTTCTTT. The encoded protein is CSAGVDRTLKDEAFF.

In its sample, this clonotype was seen many times. The J gene is TRBJ1-4, the V gene TRBV6-6, with a weak D call TRBD1 (5 bases). From germline, CDR1 is MNHNY and CDR2 SVGAGI (reference sequence). Trimming removed 10 bases at V and 0 bases at J, with 18 bases between. The CDR3 has 16 amino acids. This CDR3 reads CATTPRRGSTNEKLFF. CDR3 coding DNA: TGTGCCACCACCCCTCGGAGGGGATCAACTAATGAAAAACTGTTTTTT.

The chain carries TRBV28 and TRBJ2-5; D unclear. V was clipped by 4 bases and J by 0 bases, with 3 bases between them. CDR1 MDHEN and CDR2 SYDVKM come from the germline V gene. The length of the CDR3 is 12 residues. CDR3 in amino acids: CASSWYQETQYF. The CDR3 DNA follows: TGTGCCAGCAGTTGGTACCAAGAGACCCAGTACTTC.

This clonotype was counted between two and nine times. The chain is built from TRBV13 and TRBJ1-6, with TRBD1 as a possible D gene (6 bases). Trimming took 5 bases from V and 9 from J, leaving 14 bases between them. Germline V gene lookup returns CDR1 PRHDT and CDR2 FYEKMQ (reference sequence). The CDR3 is 14 amino acids. CDR3: CASSREGGVSPLHF. CDR3 DNA sequence: TGTGCCAGCAGCCGTGAGGGGGGTGTTTCACCCCTCCACTTT. The entire variable domain, with the rest obtained from reference TRBV13 and TRBJ1-6, is as follows: AAGVIQSPRHLIKEKRETATLKCYPIPRHDTVYWYQQGPGQDPQFLISFYEKMQSDKGSIPDRFSAQQFSDYHSELNMSSLELGDSALYFCASSREGGVSPLHFGNGTRLTVT.

This clonotype was observed at least ten times. The CDR3 nucleotides read TGTGCCAGCAGTTTTGGCGGGGGCTCCTATAATTCACCCCTCCACTTT. It specifies CASSFGGGSYNSPLHF. The chain employs TRBV27 and TRBJ1-6; perhaps TRBD1 as D (5 bases). In germline, CDR1 is MNHEY, CDR2 SMNVEV (reference sequence). Trimming removed 3 bases from V and 0 bases from J, with 9 bases in between. The CDR3 is 16 residues long.

J is TRBJ2-5 and V is TRBV14; 7 bases align to TRBD1. CDR3 length: 15 residues. V lost 4 bases to trimming and J lost 7 bases; unmatched junction nucleotides: 12. Germline CDR1 is SGHDN and CDR2 is FVKESK. This CDR3 is CASSPRLTGMGTQYF. The CDR3 nucleotides are TGTGCCAGCAGCCCGCGCTTGACAGGGATGGGGACCCAGTACTTC.

The J gene is TRBJ2-7, the V gene TRBV5-1, with a possible D match to TRBD2 (6 bases). The CDR3 has 16 residues. The V and J ends lost 0 bases and 3 bases respectively, with 16 bases between them. Germline values: CDR1 SGHRS, CDR2 YFSETQ. CDR3 bases: TGCGCCAGCAGCTTGGAGGTCGGCGGGAAGGGCTACGAGCAGTACTTC. Translation gives CASSLEVGGKGYEQYF.

This chain uses TRBV7-8 with TRBJ2-5; D unresolved. CDR1 SGHVS and CDR2 FQNEAQ come from the germline V gene. Trimming took off 0 bases at V and 3 bases at J, with 5 bases between the two ends. The CDR3 sequence is 13 residues long. Written as DNA, the CDR3 is TGTGCCAGCAGCTTAGCTGGGAAAGAGACCCAGTACTTC. Its translation: CASSLAGKETQYF.

There are a few counts of this clonotype. The V gene is TRBV15, the J gene TRBJ1-3; weak D call: TRBD1 (5 bases). V was pared by 5 bases and J by 0 bases, with 14 bases between. The CDR3 is made up of 16 amino acids. CDR1 and CDR2 (germline): LNHNV, YYDKDF (reference sequence). CDR3 sequence (DNA): TGTGCCACCAGCCCCCGACAGCCCCTCTCTGGAAACACCATATATTTT. Its protein is CATSPRQPLSGNTIYF.

In this sample, this clonotype turned up a few times. This sequence joins TRBV30 and TRBJ2-1; 8 bases fit TRBD1. The V and J ends lost 3 bases and 7 bases, in that order; junction bases with no gene match: 8. The CDR3 runs 14 residues. The germline V gene encodes CDR1 GTSNPN and CDR2 SVGIG (reference sequence). The DNA of the CDR3 is TGTGCCTGGAGAAGTACAGGGGGGACGAATGAGCAGTTCTTC. Translating gives CAWRSTGGTNEQFF. Full variable domain (rest looked up from reference TRBV30 and TRBJ2-1): SQTIHQWPATLVQPVGSPLSLECTVEGTSNPNLYWYRQAAGRGLQLLFYSVGIGQISSEVPQNLSASRPQDRQFILSSKKLLLSDSGFYLCAWRSTGGTNEQFFGPGTRLTVL.

This clonotype appeared many times. The V and J genes are TRBV6-1 and TRBJ1-1; no clear D gene. The CDR3 consists of 15 residues. The germline gives CDR1 MNHNS, CDR2 SASEGT. The V and J ends lost 7 bases and 7 bases respectively, with 22 bases between them. The CDR3 loop is CASTPSMDRPLEAFF. The CDR3, as DNA: TGTGCCAGCACGCCATCTATGGACCGGCCCCTTGAAGCTTTCTTT.

This rearrangement joins TRBV29-1 to TRBJ2-5; perhaps D is TRBD1 or TRBD2 (5 bases each). This CDR3 spans 11 amino acids. Germline values: CDR1 SQVTM, CDR2 ANQGSEA. Trimming shortened V by 7 bases and J by 5 bases, and 11 bases separated the two germline ends. CDR3 region: CSAGDRETQYF. The CDR3 DNA sequence: TGCAGCGCTGGGGACCGGGAGACCCAGTACTTC.

The chain employs TRBV12-3 or TRBV12-4 and TRBJ2-7; D perhaps matches TRBD2 (6 bases). The CDR3 totals 15 residues. Trimming left V 7 bases short and J 3 bases short, with 19 bases between. The CDR3 DNA is TGTGCCAGCAAAAATAGCGGTCTAGGTCGCTACGAGCAGTACTTC. Amino acids: CASKNSGLGRYEQYF.

This clonotype occurred a few times. The rearrangement joins TRBV28 to TRBJ1-2; D is unclear. Germline loops: CDR1 MDHEN, CDR2 SYDVKM. CDR3 size: 12 residues. The V end lost 7 bases, the J end lost 4 bases, and 10 bases lay between the germline ends. DNA of the CDR3: TGTGCCAGCACCCTGCGGGGCTATGGCTACACCTTC. It translates to CASTLRGYGYTF.

This clonotype was observed a few times. The V and J genes are TRBV20-1 and TRBJ2-4, with 8 bases identical to TRBD2. This CDR3 spans 18 amino acids. Germline values: CDR1 DFQATT, CDR2 SNEGSKA (reference sequence). The J segment lost 0 bases and the V segment lost 1 base, leaving 11 bases of the junction unmatched. This chain's CDR3 is CSARALVSSGIAKNIQYF. The CDR3 DNA follows: TGCAGTGCTAGAGCCCTTGTCAGTAGCGGGATAGCCAAAAACATTCAGTACTTC.

This chain connects TRBV28 to TRBJ2-7; D may correspond to TRBD1 or TRBD2 (5 bases each). This CDR3 has 14 amino acids. Germline CDR1 is MDHEN and CDR2 is SYDVKM. Trimming took 4 bases from V and 3 from J, leaving 13 bases between them. CDR3 coding DNA: TGTGCCAGCAGTTACCCCGGGACGGGCTACGAGCAGTACTTC. The encoded protein is CASSYPGTGYEQYF.

V usage is TRBV7-9 and J usage is TRBJ2-7; the D is unclear. Trimming removed 8 bases at V and 3 bases at J, with 11 bases between. Germline V gene sequence: CDR1 SEHNR, CDR2 FQNEAQ (reference sequence). The CDR3 is made up of 12 amino acids. In DNA, the CDR3 is TGTGCCAGCGAGCCTGTATTCTACGAGCAGTACTTC. This codes for CASEPVFYEQYF.

This clonotype has more than one count but fewer than ten. The V call is TRBV5-1, the J call TRBJ2-6, with 12 bases fitting TRBD1. This CDR3 comprises 15 residues. With V trimmed by 4 bases and J by 9 bases, 5 bases remained unmatched. In germline, CDR1 is SGHRS, CDR2 YFSETQ. CDR3: CASSIGTGGVNVLTF. CDR3 DNA: TGCGCCAGCAGCATCGGGACAGGGGGCGTCAACGTCCTGACTTTC.

This clonotype appeared many times. The chain is built from TRBV20-1 and TRBJ2-1, with TRBD2 matching 14 bases. This CDR3 comprises 19 residues. Germline V gene data show CDR1 as DFQATT and CDR2 as SNEGSKA (reference sequence). With 5 bases clipped from V and 9 bases from J, the junction kept 21 bases outside the gene matches. DNA of the CDR3: TGCAGTGCTCCACCCACGGACCGACTAGCGGGAGGGAAGGGGCTTGAGCAGTTCTTC. It specifies CSAPPTDRLAGGKGLEQFF.

This clonotype was counted only a few times. The chain is built from TRBV7-3 and TRBJ2-3; TRBD1 matches at 7 bases. Germline CDR1 SGHTA, CDR2 FQGTGA. Trimming cost V 0 bases and J 4 bases; bases outside gene matches: 10. The CDR3 totals 17 residues. DNA for the CDR3: TGTGCCAGCAGCTTAACCCCAGACAGGGCCATGGCAGATACGCAGTATTTT. Protein product: CASSLTPDRAMADTQYF.